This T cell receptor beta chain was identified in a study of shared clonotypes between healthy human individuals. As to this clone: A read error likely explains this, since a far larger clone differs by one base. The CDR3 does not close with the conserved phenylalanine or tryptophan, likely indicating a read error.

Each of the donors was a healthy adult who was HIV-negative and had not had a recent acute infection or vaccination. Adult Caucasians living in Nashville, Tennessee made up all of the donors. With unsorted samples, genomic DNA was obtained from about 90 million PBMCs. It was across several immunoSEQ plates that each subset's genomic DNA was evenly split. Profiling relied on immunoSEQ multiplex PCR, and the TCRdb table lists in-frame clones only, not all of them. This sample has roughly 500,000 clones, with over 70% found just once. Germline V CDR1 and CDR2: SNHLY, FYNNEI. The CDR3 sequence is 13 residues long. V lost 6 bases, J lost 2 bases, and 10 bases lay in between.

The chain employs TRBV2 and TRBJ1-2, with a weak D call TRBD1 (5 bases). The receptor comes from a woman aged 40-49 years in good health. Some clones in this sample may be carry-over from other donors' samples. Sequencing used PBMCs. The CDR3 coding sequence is TGTGCCAGCAGGGTACAGGTAAACTATGGCTACACCTTA. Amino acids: CASRVQVNYGYTL.